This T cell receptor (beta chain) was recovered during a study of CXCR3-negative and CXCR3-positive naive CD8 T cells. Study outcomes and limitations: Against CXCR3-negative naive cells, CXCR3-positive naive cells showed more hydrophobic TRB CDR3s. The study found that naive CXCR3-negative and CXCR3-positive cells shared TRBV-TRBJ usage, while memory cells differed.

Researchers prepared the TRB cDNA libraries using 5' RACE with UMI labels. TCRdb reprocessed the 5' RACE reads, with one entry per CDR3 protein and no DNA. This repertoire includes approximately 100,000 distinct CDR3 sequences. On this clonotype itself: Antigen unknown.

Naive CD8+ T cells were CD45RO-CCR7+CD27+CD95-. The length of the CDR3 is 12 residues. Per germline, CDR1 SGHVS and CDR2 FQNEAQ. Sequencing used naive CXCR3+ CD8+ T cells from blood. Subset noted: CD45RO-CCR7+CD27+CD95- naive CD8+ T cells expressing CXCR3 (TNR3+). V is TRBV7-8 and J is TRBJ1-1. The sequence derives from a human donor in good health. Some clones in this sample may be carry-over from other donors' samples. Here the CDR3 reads CASSLEDTEAFF.